What follows describes a single T cell receptor (beta chain). The antigen remains undetermined. In each sample, approximately 90,000 TCR templates were assayed. Sequencing was performed with immunoSEQ multiplex PCR; in TCRdb, only in-frame clones are kept and a portion is missing. The table lists about 50,000 clones, 87% of them singletons, with 0.35% in the top ten. The data are from a study of siplizumab effects on memory and regulatory T cells. Study outcomes and limitations: Proliferating clones, CD4+ or CD8+, lacked an assignable naive or memory phenotype in roughly 80-97% of cases. There was no confirmation of the suppressive function of proliferating Tregs from siplizumab cultures. Where siplizumab was present, mappable alloreactive CD4+ clones averaged around 70% Treg-derived, compared with 25% to 30% in controls.

Sequencing used naive CD8+ T cells sorted from blood. The receptor was isolated from a human donor in good health.

Here the CDR3 DNA reads TGTGCCAGCAGCTTAGTGCTCACTGAAGCTTTCTTT. It is translated as CASSLVLTEAFF. V gene TRBV11-2 combines with J gene TRBJ1-1; D ambiguous. Germline loops: CDR1 SGHAT, CDR2 FQNNGV. The CDR3 sequence is 12 residues long. The germline V and J ends were trimmed by 1 base and 4 bases, with 4 bases remaining between them.